These T cell receptor beta chains were read from a single sample in a study of response to subunit inactivated influenza vaccine. TCRdb passed the RT-PCR reads through MiXCR, listing each CDR3 protein once. The sample yields hundreds of thousands of distinct CDR3 sequences, about 15% seen once. This specimen consisted of PBMCs from blood, obtained 12 days after vaccination. The receptors stem from a man in his fifties or sixties who received an inactivated influenza vaccine. The CDR3 runs from the conserved cysteine through the conserved F or W. D genes are given only for firm matches.

TRBV12-3/TRBV12-4	-	CASIGGATDTQYF
TRBV7-2	TRBD1	CASSSGAGQGDLF
TRBV19	-	CASSIEGRPPNTEAFF
TRBV5-1	TRBD1	CASSLDRGQSEQYF
TRBV4-3	TRBD1	CASSQDDRGGYNEQFF
TRBV24-1	TRBD2	CATSWTSGETWEQYF
TRBV7-8	TRBD2	CASSSGKLAGKVDNEQFF
TRBV5-1	-	CASSLGGEGRFNEQFF
TRBV2	-	CASSEAGLKRSTGELFF
TRBV20-1	TRBD2	CSARSFLAGGPATGELFF
TRBV19	-	CASSIRGAETEAFF
TRBV11-2	-	CASSLDYGVPYF
TRBV27	-	CASSLSGSGRSSYEQYF
TRBV30	-	CACGSVDYEQYF
TRBV5-1	-	CASSPSGELTGANVLTF
TRBV29-1	TRBD1	CSTSQGENTEAFF
TRBV20-1	-	CSASRQVQETQYF
TRBV5-1	TRBD1	CASSLASGQNQPQHF
TRBV6-1	TRBD2	CASNPRSGTSRRDTQYF
TRBV6-4	TRBD2	CASGGYDFLRLAGLTGELFF
TRBV7-2	TRBD2	CASSTGLAGAIDTQYF
TRBV20-1	TRBD2	CSARPGTSGSRLEQYF
TRBV24-1	TRBD1	CATSDWTGRGQFF
TRBV12-5	TRBD1	CASGPGDRRGETQYF
TRBV15	-	CATSSGTRGTDTQYF
TRBV12-3/TRBV12-4	-	CASSSRVAYEQYF